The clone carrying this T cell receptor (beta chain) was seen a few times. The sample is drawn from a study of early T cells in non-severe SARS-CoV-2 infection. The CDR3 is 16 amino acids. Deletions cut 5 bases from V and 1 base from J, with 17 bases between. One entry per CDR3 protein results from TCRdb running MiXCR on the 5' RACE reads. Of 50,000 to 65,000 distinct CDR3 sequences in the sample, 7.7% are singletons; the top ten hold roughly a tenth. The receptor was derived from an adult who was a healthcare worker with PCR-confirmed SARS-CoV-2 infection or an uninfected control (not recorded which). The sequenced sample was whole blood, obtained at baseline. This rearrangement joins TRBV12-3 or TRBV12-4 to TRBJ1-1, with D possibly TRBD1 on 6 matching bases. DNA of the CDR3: TGTGCCAGCAGTCGACAGGCTCGGGGGGGGAACACTGAAGCTTTCTTT. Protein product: CASSRQARGGNTEAFF.